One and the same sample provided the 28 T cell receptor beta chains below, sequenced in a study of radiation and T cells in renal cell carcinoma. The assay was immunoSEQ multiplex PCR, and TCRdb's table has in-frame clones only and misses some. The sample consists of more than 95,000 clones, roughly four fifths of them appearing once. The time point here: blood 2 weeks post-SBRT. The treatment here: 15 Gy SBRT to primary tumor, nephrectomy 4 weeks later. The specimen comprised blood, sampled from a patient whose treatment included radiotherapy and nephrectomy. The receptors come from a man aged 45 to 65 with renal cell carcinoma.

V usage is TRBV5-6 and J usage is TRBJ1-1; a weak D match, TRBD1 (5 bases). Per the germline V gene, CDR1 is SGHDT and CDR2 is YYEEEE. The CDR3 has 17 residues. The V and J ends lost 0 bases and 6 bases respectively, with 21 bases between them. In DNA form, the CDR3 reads TGTGCCAGCAGCTTGGCGGGTAGGGTGAAAGGGACTCCTGAAGCTTTCTTT. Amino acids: CASSLAGRVKGTPEAFF.

The CDR3 is CASSLTRQSGTQYF. CDR3 nucleotide sequence: TGTGCCAGCAGCTTGACACGGCAATCGGGGACCCAGTACTTC. This chain connects TRBV5-5 to TRBJ2-5, with D unresolved. Germline CDR1 SGHKS, CDR2 YYEKEE (reference sequence). CDR3 length: 14 residues. V lost 1 base to trimming and J lost 7 bases, with 14 bases between them.

Here the CDR3 DNA reads TGTGCCAGCAGCTCGTCCCCTAGCGGGAGGGCCGGGGAGCTGTTTTTT. This encodes CASSSSPSGRAGELFF. The chain joins TRBV5-4 to TRBJ2-2; 12 bases align to TRBD2. From germline, CDR1 is SGHNT and CDR2 YYREEE (reference sequence). The V segment lost 3 bases and the J segment 6 bases; nucleotides outside the gene matches: 6. The CDR3 covers 16 residues.

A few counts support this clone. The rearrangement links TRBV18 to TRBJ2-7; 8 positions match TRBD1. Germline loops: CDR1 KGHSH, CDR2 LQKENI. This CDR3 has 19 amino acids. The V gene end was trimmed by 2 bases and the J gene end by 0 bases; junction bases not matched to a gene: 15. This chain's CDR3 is CASSPSRGQAFSGSYEQYF. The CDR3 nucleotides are TGTGCCAGCTCACCATCCCGGGGACAGGCTTTCTCGGGCTCCTACGAGCAGTACTTC.

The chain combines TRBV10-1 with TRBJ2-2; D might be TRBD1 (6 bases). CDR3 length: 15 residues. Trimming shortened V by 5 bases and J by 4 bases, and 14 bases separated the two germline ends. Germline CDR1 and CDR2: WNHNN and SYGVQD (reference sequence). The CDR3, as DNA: TGCGCCAGCAGTCCGGGACACGCGGGCACCGGGGAGCTGTTTTTT. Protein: CASSPGHAGTGELFF.

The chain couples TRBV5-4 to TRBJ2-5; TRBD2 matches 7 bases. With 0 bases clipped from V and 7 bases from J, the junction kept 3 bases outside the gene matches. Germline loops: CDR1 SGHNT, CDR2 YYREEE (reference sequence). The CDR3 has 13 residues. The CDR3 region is CASSLEASGTQYF. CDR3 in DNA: TGTGCCAGCAGCTTGGAAGCTAGCGGGACCCAGTACTTC.

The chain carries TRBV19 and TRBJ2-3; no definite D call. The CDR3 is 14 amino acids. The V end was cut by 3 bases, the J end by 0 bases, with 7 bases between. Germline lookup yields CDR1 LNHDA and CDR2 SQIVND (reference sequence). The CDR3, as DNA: TGTGCCAGTAGTATTGGTTCAAGCACAGATACGCAGTATTTT. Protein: CASSIGSSTDTQYF.

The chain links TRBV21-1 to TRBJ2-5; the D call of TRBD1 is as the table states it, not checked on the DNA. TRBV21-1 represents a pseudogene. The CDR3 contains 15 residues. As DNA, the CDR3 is TGTGCCAGCAGCAAAAGGGGTCAGGGGGGAGAGACCCAGTACTTC. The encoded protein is CASSKRGQGGETQYF.

The chain's CDR3 is CASRGPGGFYNSPLHF. CDR3 DNA sequence: TGTGCCAGCAGGGGTCCGGGGGGTTTCTATAATTCACCCCTCCACTTT. The J gene is TRBJ1-6, the V gene TRBV6-8, with a weak D call TRBD1 (5 bases). The V gene's germline CDR1 is MNHGY and CDR2 SAAAGT. V was shortened by 6 bases and J by 3 bases, with 15 bases between the two germline ends. The CDR3 contains 16 residues.

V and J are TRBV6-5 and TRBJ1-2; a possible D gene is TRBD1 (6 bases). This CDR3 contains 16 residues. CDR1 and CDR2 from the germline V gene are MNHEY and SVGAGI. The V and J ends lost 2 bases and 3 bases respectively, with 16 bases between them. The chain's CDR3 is CASSYAGTPWDYGYTF. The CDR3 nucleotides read TGTGCCAGCAGTTACGCAGGGACACCCTGGGACTATGGCTACACCTTC.

In DNA, the CDR3 is TGTGCCAGCAGCTTAAGGACCAGCTATGGCTACACCTTC. This gives the protein CASSLRTSYGYTF. This chain connects TRBV7-9 to TRBJ1-2; D remains unclear. There are 13 residues in the CDR3. V lost 2 bases, J lost 4 bases, and 8 bases lay in between. Germline lookup yields CDR1 SEHNR and CDR2 FQNEAQ (reference sequence).

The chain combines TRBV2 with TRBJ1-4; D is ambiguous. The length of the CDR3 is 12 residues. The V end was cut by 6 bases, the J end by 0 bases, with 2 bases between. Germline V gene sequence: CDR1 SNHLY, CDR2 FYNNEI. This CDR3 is CASRSTNEKLFF. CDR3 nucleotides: TGTGCCAGCAGGTCAACTAATGAAAAACTGTTTTTT.

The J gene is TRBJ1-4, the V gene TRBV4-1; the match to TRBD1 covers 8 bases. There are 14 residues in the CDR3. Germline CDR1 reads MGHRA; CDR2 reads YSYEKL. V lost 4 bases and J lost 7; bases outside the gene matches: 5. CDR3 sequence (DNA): TGCGCCAGCAGCCCTCGGACAGGGTCTGAAAAACTGTTTTTT. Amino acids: CASSPRTGSEKLFF.

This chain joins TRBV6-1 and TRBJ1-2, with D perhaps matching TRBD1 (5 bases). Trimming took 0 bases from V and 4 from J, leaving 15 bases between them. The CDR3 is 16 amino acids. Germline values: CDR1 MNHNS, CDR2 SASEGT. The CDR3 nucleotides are TGTGCCAGCAGTGAAGCAGGCAGGGCCACCATCTATGGCTACACCTTC. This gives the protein CASSEAGRATIYGYTF.

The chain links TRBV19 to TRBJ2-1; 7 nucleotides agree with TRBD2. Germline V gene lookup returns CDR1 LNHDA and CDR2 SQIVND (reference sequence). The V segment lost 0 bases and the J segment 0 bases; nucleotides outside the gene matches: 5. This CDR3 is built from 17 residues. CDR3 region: CASSIDVLADSYNEQFF. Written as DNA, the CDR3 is TGTGCCAGTAGTATAGATGTTCTAGCGGACTCCTACAATGAGCAGTTCTTC.

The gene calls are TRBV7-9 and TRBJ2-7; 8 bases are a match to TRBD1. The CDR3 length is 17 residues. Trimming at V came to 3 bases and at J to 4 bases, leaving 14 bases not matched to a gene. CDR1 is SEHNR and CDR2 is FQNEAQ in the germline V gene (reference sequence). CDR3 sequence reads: CASSLREVGQGAYEQYF. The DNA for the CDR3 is TGTGCCAGCAGCTTGAGGGAGGTAGGGCAGGGGGCGTACGAGCAGTACTTC.

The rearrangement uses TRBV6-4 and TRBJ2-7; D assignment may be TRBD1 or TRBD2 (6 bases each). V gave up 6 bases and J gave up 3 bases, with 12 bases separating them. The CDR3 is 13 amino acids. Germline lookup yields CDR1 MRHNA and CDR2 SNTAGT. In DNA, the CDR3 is TGTGCCAGCAGCTTCGAGGGGGGCTACGAGCAGTACTTC. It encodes CASSFEGGYEQYF.

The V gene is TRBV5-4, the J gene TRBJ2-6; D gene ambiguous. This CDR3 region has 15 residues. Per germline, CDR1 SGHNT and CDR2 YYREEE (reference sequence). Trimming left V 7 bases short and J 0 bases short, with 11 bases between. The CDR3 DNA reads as TGTGCCAGCGCCATCGGACGCTCTGGGGCCAACGTCCTGACTTTC. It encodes CASAIGRSGANVLTF.

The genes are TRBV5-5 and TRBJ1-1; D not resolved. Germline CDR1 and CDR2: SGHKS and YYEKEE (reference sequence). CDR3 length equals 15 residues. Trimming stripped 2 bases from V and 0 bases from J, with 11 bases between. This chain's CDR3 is CASSFWQAMNTEAFF. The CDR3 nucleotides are TGTGCCAGCAGCTTTTGGCAGGCGATGAACACTGAAGCTTTCTTT.

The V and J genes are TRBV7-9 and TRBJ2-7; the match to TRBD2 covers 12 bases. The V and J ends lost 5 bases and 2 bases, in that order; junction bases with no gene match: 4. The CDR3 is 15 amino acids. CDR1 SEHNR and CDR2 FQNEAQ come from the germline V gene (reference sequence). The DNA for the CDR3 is TGTGCCAGCAGCCATCTAGCGGGGGGGCCCTACGAGCAGTACTTC. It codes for CASSHLAGGPYEQYF.

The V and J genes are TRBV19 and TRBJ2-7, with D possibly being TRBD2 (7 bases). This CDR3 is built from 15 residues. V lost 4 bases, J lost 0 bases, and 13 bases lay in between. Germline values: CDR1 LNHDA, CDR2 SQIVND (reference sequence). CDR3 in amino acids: CASSTRGATSYEQYF. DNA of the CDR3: TGTGCCAGTAGTACTCGGGGGGCTACCTCCTACGAGCAGTACTTC.

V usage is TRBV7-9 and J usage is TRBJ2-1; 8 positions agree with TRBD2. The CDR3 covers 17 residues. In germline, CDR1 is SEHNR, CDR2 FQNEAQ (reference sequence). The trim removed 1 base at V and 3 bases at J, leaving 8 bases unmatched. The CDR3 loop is CASSLGSELAVYNEQFF. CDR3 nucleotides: TGTGCCAGCAGCTTAGGGTCCGAACTAGCGGTCTACAATGAGCAGTTCTTC.

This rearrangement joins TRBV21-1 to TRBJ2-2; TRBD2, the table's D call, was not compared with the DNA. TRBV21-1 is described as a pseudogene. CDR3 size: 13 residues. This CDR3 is CASSPRGSRKLFF. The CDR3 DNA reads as TGTGCCAGCAGCCCCCGCGGGTCCCGTAAGCTGTTTTTT.

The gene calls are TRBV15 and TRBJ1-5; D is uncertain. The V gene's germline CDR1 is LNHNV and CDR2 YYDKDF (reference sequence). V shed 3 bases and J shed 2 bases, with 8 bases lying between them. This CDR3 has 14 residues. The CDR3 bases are TGTGCCACCAGCAGTGGACCCCGCAATCAGCCCCAGCATTTT. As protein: CATSSGPRNQPQHF.

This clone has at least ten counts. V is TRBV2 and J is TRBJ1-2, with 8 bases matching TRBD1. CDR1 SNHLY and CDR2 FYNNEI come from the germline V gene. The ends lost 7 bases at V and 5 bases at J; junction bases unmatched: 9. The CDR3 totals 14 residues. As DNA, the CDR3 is TGTGCCAGCATGAGAGGACAGGGAGGGTATGGCTACACCTTC. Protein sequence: CASMRGQGGYGYTF.

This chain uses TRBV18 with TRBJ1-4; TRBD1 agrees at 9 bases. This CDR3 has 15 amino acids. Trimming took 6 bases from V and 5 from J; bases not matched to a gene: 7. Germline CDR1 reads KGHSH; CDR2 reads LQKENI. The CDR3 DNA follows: TGTGCCAGCTCCCGGGGGACAGGGCTGAATGAAAAACTGTTTTTT. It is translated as CASSRGTGLNEKLFF.

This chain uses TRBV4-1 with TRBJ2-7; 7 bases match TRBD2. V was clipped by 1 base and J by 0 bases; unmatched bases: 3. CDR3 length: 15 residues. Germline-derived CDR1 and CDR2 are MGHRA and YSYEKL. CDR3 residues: CASSQVLAASYEQYF. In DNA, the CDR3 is TGCGCCAGCAGCCAAGTCCTAGCGGCCTCCTACGAGCAGTACTTC.

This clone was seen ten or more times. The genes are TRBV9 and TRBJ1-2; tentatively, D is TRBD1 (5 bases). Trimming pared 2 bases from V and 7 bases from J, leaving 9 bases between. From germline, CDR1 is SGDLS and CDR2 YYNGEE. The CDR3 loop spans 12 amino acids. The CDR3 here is CASSVGHSGYTF. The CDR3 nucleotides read TGTGCCAGCAGCGTCGGACATAGTGGCTACACCTTC. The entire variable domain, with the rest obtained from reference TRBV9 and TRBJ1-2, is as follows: DSGVTQTPKHLITATGQRVTLRCSPRSGDLSVYWYQQSLDQGLQFLIQYYNGEERAKGNILERFSAQQFPDLHSELNLSSLELGDSALYFCASSVGHSGYTFGSGTRLTVV.